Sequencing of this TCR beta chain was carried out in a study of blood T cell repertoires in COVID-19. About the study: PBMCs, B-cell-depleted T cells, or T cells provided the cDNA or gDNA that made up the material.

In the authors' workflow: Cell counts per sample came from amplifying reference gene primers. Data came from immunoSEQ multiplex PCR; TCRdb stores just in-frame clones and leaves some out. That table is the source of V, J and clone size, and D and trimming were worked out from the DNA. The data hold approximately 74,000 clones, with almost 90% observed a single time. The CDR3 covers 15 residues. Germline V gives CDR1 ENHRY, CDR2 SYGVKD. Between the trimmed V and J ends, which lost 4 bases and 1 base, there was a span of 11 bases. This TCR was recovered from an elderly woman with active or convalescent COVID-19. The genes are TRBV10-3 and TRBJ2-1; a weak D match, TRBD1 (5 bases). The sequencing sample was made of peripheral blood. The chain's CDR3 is CAISAADRSYNEQFF. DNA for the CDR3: TGTGCCATCAGTGCGGCTGACAGATCCTACAATGAGCAGTTCTTC.